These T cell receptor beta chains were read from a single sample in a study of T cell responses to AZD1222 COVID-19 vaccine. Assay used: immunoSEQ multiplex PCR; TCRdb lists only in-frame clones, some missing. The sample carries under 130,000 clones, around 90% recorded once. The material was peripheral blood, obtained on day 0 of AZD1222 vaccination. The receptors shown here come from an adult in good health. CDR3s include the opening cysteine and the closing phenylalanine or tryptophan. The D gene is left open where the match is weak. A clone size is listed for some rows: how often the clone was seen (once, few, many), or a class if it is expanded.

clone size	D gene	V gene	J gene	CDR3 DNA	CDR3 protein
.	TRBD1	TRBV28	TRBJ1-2	TGTGCCAGCGATGGACAGGGCTATGGCTACACCTTC	CASDGQGYGYTF
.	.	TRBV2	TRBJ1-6	TGTGCCAGCAGTGAGCCTACAAGGTCAGGATATAATTCACCCCTCCACTTT	CASSEPTRSGYNSPLHF
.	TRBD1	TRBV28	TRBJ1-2	TGTGCCAGCCGAGAAGGGACAGGGGACCGCTATGGCTACACCTTC	CASREGTGDRYGYTF
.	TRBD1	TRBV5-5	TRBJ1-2	TGTGCCAGCAGCTCGAACCGACAGGGCAACTATGGCTACACCTTC	CASSSNRQGNYGYTF
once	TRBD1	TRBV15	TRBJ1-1	TGTGCCACCAGCAGACGTGACAGGGGGGTGACTGAAGCTTTCTTT	CATSRRDRGVTEAFF
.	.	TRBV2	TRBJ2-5	TGTGCCAGCAGTGACAATAATCGTGAGACCCAGTACTTC	CASSDNNRETQYF
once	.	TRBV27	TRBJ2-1	TGTGCCAGCGGGTGGGGTGAGCAGTTCTTC	CASGWGEQFF
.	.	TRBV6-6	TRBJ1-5	TGTGCCACTCGGTCAGCGGGTGTCGGTAGCAATCAGCCCCAGCATTTT	CATRSAGVGSNQPQHF
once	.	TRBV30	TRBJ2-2	TGTGCCTGGAGGAATACCTTCGGCGGGGAGCTGTTTTTT	CAWRNTFGGELFF
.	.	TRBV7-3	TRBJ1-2	TGTGCCAGCAGCAAACAGGGAAACTATGGCTACACCTTC	CASSKQGNYGYTF
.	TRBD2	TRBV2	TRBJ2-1	TGTGCCAGCAAGTTGCTAGCGGGAACCAATGAGCAGTTCTTC	CASKLLAGTNEQFF
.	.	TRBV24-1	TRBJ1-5	TGTGCCACGTTACCGAGGAGACCTGACCCCCGGAGGGAGGTTGACAATCAGCCCCAGCATTTT	CATLPRRPDPRREVDNQPQHF
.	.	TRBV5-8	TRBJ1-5	TGTGCCAGCAGCTTGTTAGGGCCGGACCAGCCCCAGCATTTT	CASSLLGPDQPQHF
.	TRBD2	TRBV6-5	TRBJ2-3	TGTGCCAGCAGTTACCGAGGCCTAGCGGGGGCCGATACGCAGTATTTT	CASSYRGLAGADTQYF
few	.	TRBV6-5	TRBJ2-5	TGTGCCAGCAGTTACTCCGGGGGCAGGGAGACCCAGTACTTC	CASSYSGGRETQYF
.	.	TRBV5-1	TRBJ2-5	TGCGCCAGCAGCTTGGACCTTCAAGAGACCCAGTACTTC	CASSLDLQETQYF
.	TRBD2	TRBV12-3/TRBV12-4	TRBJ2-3	TGTGCCAGCAAACCGGGACTAGCGGGGGGCCGGTATTTT	CASKPGLAGGRYF
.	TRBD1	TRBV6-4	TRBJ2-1	TGTGCCAGCAGTGAGAACAGGGGGAGCAATGAGCAGTTCTTC	CASSENRGSNEQFF
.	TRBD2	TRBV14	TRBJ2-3	TGTGCCAGCAGCCAAGGACTAGCGGGGACGGATACGCAGTATTTT	CASSQGLAGTDTQYF
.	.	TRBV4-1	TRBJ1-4	TGCGCCAGCAGCCAAGACGAAAGCCCAACTAATGAAAAACTGTTTTTT	CASSQDESPTNEKLFF
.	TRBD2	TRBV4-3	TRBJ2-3	TGCGCCAGCAGCCAAGGTTCCGGGAGAGGAGCGGGGGTTTTCCCAGATACGCAGTATTTT	CASSQGSGRGAGVFPDTQYF
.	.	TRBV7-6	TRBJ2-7	TGTGCCAGCAGCTTAGGGGGGAGGTCTGGCGAGCAGTACTTC	CASSLGGRSGEQYF